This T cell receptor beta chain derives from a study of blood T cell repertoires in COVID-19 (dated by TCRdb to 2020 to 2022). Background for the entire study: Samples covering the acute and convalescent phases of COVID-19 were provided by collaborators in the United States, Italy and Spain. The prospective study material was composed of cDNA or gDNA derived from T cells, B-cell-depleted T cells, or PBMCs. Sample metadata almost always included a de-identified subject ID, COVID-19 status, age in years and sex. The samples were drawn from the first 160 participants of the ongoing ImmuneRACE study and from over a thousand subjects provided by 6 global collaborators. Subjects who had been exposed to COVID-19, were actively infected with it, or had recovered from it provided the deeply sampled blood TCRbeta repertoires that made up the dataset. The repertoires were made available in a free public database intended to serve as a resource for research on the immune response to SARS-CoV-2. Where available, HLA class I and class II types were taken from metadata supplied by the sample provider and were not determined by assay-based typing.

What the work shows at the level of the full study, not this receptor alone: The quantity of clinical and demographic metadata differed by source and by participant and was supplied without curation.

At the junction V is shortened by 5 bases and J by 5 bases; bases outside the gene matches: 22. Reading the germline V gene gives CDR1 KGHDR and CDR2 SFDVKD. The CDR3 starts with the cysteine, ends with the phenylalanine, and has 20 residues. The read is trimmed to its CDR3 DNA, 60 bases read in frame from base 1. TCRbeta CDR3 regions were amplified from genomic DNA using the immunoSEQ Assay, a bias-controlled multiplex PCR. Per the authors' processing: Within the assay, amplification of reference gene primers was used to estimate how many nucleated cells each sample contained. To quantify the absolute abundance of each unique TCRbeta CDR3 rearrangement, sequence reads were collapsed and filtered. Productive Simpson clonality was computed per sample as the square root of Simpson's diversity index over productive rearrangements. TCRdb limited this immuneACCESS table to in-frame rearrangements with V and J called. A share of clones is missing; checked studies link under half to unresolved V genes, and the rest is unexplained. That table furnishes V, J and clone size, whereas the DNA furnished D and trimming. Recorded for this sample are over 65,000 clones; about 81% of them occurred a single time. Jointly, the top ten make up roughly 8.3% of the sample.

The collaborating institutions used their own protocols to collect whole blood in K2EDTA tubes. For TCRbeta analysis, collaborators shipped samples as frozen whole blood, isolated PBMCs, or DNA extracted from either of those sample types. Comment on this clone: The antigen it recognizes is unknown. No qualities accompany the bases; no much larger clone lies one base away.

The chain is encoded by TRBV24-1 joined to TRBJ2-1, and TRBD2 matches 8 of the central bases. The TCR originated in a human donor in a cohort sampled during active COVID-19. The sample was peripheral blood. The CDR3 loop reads CATSAVRSFSATGGDNEQFF. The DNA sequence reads TGTGCCACCAGTGCAGTCCGGTCGTTTTCGGCTACGGGAGGGGACAATGAGCAGTTCTTC.